The clone carrying this T cell receptor (beta chain) occurred many times. Its antigen is still unknown. The diagnoses drew upon clinical symptoms, serum thyroxine and TRAb, thyroid ultrasound and orbital computed tomography. More than 8 ml fresh peripheral blood yielded the PBMCs. This entry belongs to a study of T cells in Graves' hyperthyroidism and ophthalmopathy. TCR beta CDR3 region amplification was performed from RNA transcripts. First-round RT-PCR with HTBI primers amplified the TCR CDR3 region. TCRdb reprocessed the multiplex PCR reads via MiXCR and lists one record per CDR3 protein. The sample has about 480,000 distinct CDR3 sequences; approximately 25% are singletons. Overall study findings and caveats: Blood also held most thyroid clonotypes expanded beyond 0.001. Stable hyperthyroidism was separated from ophthalmopathy by a model based on 13 V-J features.

Germline lookup yields CDR1 GTSNPN and CDR2 SVGIG (reference sequence). The CDR3 has 13 residues. V lost 2 bases, J lost 3 bases, and 8 bases lay in between. This TCR came from a woman in her thirties with Graves' ophthalmopathy. Input material: blood. This chain connects TRBV30 to TRBJ1-5, with D perhaps TRBD1 (5 bases). The CDR3 DNA reads as TGTGCCTGGAGTAGGGGCCACAATCAGCCCCAGCATTTT. Translated, it gives CAWSRGHNQPQHF.